This TCR beta chain was sequenced for a study of blood T cell repertoires in COVID-19. Study information: Collection of acute and convalescent COVID-19 samples took place in the United States, Italy and Spain. In each case, the material was cDNA or gDNA derived from T cells, B-cell-depleted T cells, or PBMCs.

In the study's own analysis: Researchers report that nucleated cell counts were estimated from reference gene primer amplification. Profiling relied on immunoSEQ multiplex PCR, and the TCRdb table lists in-frame clones only, not all of them. V and J calls plus clone size are reproduced from that table; the DNA served to infer D and trimming. The table lists around 140,000 clones, over 75% of them singletons. Trimming pared 1 base from V and 4 bases from J, leaving 4 bases between. The CDR3 contains 12 residues. The sequence came from a woman aged 45-65 years with acute or convalescent COVID-19. The specimen was peripheral blood. The rearrangement joins TRBV12-3 or TRBV12-4 to TRBJ1-2; D gene ambiguous. CDR3 in amino acids: CASSLGSYGYTF. CDR3 DNA: TGTGCCAGCAGTTTAGGCAGCTATGGCTACACCTTC.